This note documents a single TCR beta chain sequence. Its antigen is as yet unknown. The data were taken from a study of T-cell memory formation after mild COVID-19. TCRdb redid the calling of the 5' RACE reads with MiXCR, one entry per CDR3 protein. The profile covers under 300,000 distinct CDR3 sequences, with approximately 9% appearing a single time and approximately 20% taken by the ten largest. V shed 6 bases and J shed 6 bases, with 17 bases lying between them. Germline V gives CDR1 SGHTS, CDR2 YDEGEE. This CDR3 spans 14 amino acids. Overall study results and limits: CD4/CD8 balance held among clones contracting day 15 to 85, and later expanders leaned CD4+.

V is TRBV5-8 and J is TRBJ2-3; a possible D gene is TRBD2 (6 bases). The sequence was collected from a man between 18 and 35 years old who had mild COVID-19 (a few samples of this study predate the infection). Cell type and time point are not known. Sequencing used PBMCs or a T cell subset sorted from them (not recorded which). The CDR3 loop reads CASIPGLVVDTQYF. As DNA, the CDR3 is TGTGCCAGCATCCCGGGACTCGTCGTCGATACGCAGTATTTT.